Following are 19 T cell receptor beta chains from one sample sequenced in a study of blood T cell repertoires in COVID-19 (TCRdb year 2020). Receptor libraries were prepared by the immunoSEQ multiplex PCR assay. Not all clones reach the TCRdb copy of this immuneACCESS table, which keeps in-frame sequences only. Checked studies attribute under half of the gap to unresolved V genes and leave the rest unexplained. This sample gives about 210,000 clones in total; approximately 81% of them show up just once. The ten top clones hold about 8.9% of the sample. The material sequenced was PBMCs or T cells enriched from blood (not recorded which). The source is a woman aged 50 to 60 with acute COVID-19.

This chain connects TRBV2 to TRBJ2-7; 8 bases map to TRBD1. Germline V gives CDR1 SNHLY, CDR2 FYNNEI. This CDR3 has 15 amino acids. V dropped 7 bases and J dropped 2; count of bases not matched to a gene: 10. This chain's CDR3 is CASTRGRAGTYEQYF. In nucleotides, the CDR3 is TGTGCCAGCACCAGGGGGCGGGCGGGAACCTACGAGCAGTACTTC.

The chain employs TRBV3-1 (or the pseudogene TRBV3-2) and TRBJ2-3, with unresolved D. Germline-derived CDR1 and CDR2 are LGHDT and YNNKEL (reference sequence). The CDR3 contains 18 residues. V was pared by 0 bases and J by 4 bases, with 20 bases between. The CDR3 protein is CASSQDAQMRSVADTQYF. As DNA, the CDR3 is TGTGCCAGCAGCCAAGATGCCCAAATGAGGAGTGTGGCAGATACGCAGTATTTT.

This chain links TRBV24-1 with TRBJ2-3; 9 bases align to TRBD1. From germline, CDR1 is KGHDR and CDR2 SFDVKD. CDR3 length equals 16 residues. Germline trimming cut 3 bases from V and 4 bases from J; bases unmatched to any gene: 7. The CDR3 loop is CATSDKNRGRADTQYF. In DNA form, the CDR3 reads TGTGCCACCAGTGATAAGAACAGGGGGCGAGCAGATACGCAGTATTTT.

The CDR3 DNA reads TGCGCCAGCAGCTCTAGCACAGATACGCAGTATTTT. Translation gives CASSSSTDTQYF. This rearrangement joins TRBV5-1 to TRBJ2-3; D is ambiguous. CDR1 and CDR2 from the germline V gene are SGHRS and YFSETQ. With 3 bases removed from V and 0 bases from J, the gap between germline ends came to 2 bases. The CDR3 is 12 amino acids.

The table lists this clone with a few counts. J is TRBJ1-5 and V is TRBV4-1; perhaps TRBD1 as D (6 bases). The CDR3 is made up of 14 amino acids. From germline, CDR1 is MGHRA and CDR2 YSYEKL. V lost 1 base and J 7 bases, leaving 11 bases between the germline ends. The CDR3 nucleotides are TGCGCCAGCAGCCAAGGACAGGTGGGGCAGCCCCAGCATTTT. Amino acids: CASSQGQVGQPQHF.

V is TRBV18 and J is TRBJ2-1; 13 nucleotides match TRBD2. The CDR3 loop spans 18 amino acids. Germline V gene sequence: CDR1 KGHSH, CDR2 LQKENI. V lost 0 bases to trimming and J lost 4 bases; unmatched junction nucleotides: 6. The CDR3 is CASSPPRATSGGYNEQFF. The CDR3 DNA is TGTGCCAGCTCACCACCTCGCGCGACTAGCGGGGGGTACAATGAGCAGTTCTTC.

J is TRBJ2-3 and V is TRBV6-2 or TRBV6-3; 8 bases line up with TRBD2. V trimming: 6 bases; J trimming: 1 base; junction bases outside the gene matches: 6. The CDR3 sequence is 15 residues long. In germline, CDR1 is MNHEY, CDR2 SVGEGT. CDR3 sequence: CASSLGGVGTDTQYF. CDR3 coding DNA: TGTGCCAGCAGCCTCGGGGGGGTCGGCACAGATACGCAGTATTTT.

The CDR3 DNA sequence: TGTGCCAGCAGCGTAGACGTCGGGTCCTATGAGCAGTTCTTC. Amino acids: CASSVDVGSYEQFF. This sequence joins TRBV9 and TRBJ2-1; D is unclear. The V and J ends lost 0 bases and 8 bases respectively, with 12 bases between them. The CDR3 consists of 14 residues. Germline V gene data show CDR1 as SGDLS and CDR2 as YYNGEE.

This chain uses TRBV12-3 or TRBV12-4 with TRBJ2-1; D ambiguous. The CDR3 is 12 residues long. Trimming stripped 6 bases from V and 14 bases from J, with 17 bases between. The CDR3 nucleotides are TGTGCCAGCAGCAAGGAGTTGGGTGGTGAGTTCTTC. Translation gives CASSKELGGEFF.

V and J are TRBV30 and TRBJ1-1; D gene ambiguous. With 0 bases removed from V and 3 bases from J, the gap between germline ends came to 8 bases. This CDR3 has 13 residues. Germline V lookup: CDR1 GTSNPN, CDR2 SVGIG (reference sequence). The CDR3 DNA reads TGTGCCTGGAGTGTAGAGGGTTACACTGAAGCTTTCTTT. Amino acids: CAWSVEGYTEAFF.

The chain joins TRBV18 to TRBJ1-4; 8 nucleotides agree with TRBD1. The V and J ends lost 4 bases and 5 bases, in that order; junction bases with no gene match: 3. Germline loops: CDR1 KGHSH, CDR2 LQKENI. The CDR3 is made up of 14 amino acids. In DNA form, the CDR3 reads TGTGCCAGCTCACTTTGGACAGGGAATGAAAAACTGTTTTTT. It is translated as CASSLWTGNEKLFF.

The V call is TRBV6-2 or TRBV6-3, the J call TRBJ1-1; no clear D gene. V was cut by 0 bases and J by 7 bases, with 18 bases left in between. Per germline, CDR1 MNHEY and CDR2 SVGEGT. The CDR3 is made up of 16 amino acids. The CDR3 region is CASSYSGVFKRGEAFF. The CDR3 coding sequence is TGTGCCAGCAGTTACTCCGGTGTATTCAAACGGGGTGAAGCTTTCTTT.

V is TRBV6-5 and J is TRBJ2-3, with 8 bases that match TRBD2. The germline V gene encodes CDR1 MNHEY and CDR2 SVGAGI. The CDR3 totals 16 residues. With V trimmed by 2 bases and J by 5 bases, 9 bases remained unmatched. Here the CDR3 reads CASSYGAGGPGDTQYF. The CDR3 DNA reads as TGTGCCAGCAGTTACGGGGCGGGGGGCCCAGGAGATACGCAGTATTTT.

The V call is TRBV7-2, the J call TRBJ2-7, with a possible D match to TRBD2 (6 bases). CDR1 is SGHTA and CDR2 is FQGNSA in the germline V gene. Trimming left V 3 bases short and J 7 bases short, with 13 bases between. The CDR3 extends over 13 amino acids. The CDR3 nucleotides are TGTGCCAGCAGCTTCGGGCGGGGCAGGGAGCAGTACTTC. This translates into CASSFGRGREQYF.

V usage is TRBV5-1 and J usage is TRBJ2-1; D might be TRBD2 (5 bases). In germline, CDR1 is SGHRS, CDR2 YFSETQ. This CDR3 comprises 17 residues. Trimming took 0 bases from V and 4 from J, leaving 17 bases between them. In DNA, the CDR3 is TGCGCCAGCAGCTTGGCTTATGGTAGAGGACTTTACAATGAGCAGTTCTTC. The encoded protein is CASSLAYGRGLYNEQFF.

The genes are TRBV28 and TRBJ2-7; D might be TRBD1 (6 bases). V lost 6 bases and J lost 4, with 16 bases in between. Germline CDR1 reads MDHEN; CDR2 reads SYDVKM. The CDR3 is 14 amino acids. The CDR3 sequence is CASSPANQGYEQYF. CDR3 nucleotide sequence: TGTGCCAGCAGCCCCGCGAACCAGGGGTACGAGCAGTACTTC.

The chain uses TRBV18 and TRBJ2-7, with D tentatively TRBD1 (5 bases). Trimming removed 2 bases from V and 3 bases from J, with 8 bases in between. Germline CDR1 reads KGHSH; CDR2 reads LQKENI. The CDR3 contains 13 residues. This chain's CDR3 is CASSPGALYEQYF. The CDR3 nucleotides are TGTGCCAGCTCACCAGGGGCCCTCTACGAGCAGTACTTC.

The chain employs TRBV5-4 and TRBJ2-1; TRBD2 matches 8 bases. V trimming: 4 bases; J trimming: 7 bases; junction bases outside the gene matches: 7. The CDR3 extends over 14 amino acids. Germline V gene data show CDR1 as SGHNT and CDR2 as YYREEE (reference sequence). The CDR3 protein is CASSLREAGNEQFF. In DNA, the CDR3 is TGTGCCAGCAGCCTGCGGGAGGCGGGGAATGAGCAGTTCTTC.

This clone was seen many times. The CDR3 nucleotides read TGTGCCAGCAGCTTATCCGCCAGGGATTATAGCAATCAGCCCCAGCATTTT. It is translated as CASSLSARDYSNQPQHF. The chain links TRBV7-8 to TRBJ1-5; TRBD1 is a possible D gene (5 bases). CDR3 length equals 17 residues. Germline lookup yields CDR1 SGHVS and CDR2 FQNEAQ. The V end was cut by 2 bases, the J end by 0 bases, with 14 bases between. The whole variable domain, filled in from reference TRBV7-8 and TRBJ1-5, reads GAGVSQSPRYKVAKRGQDVALRCDPISGHVSLFWYQQALGQGPEFLTYFQNEAQLDKSGLPSDRFFAERPEGSVSTLKIQRTQQEDSAVYLCASSLSARDYSNQPQHFGDGTRLSIL.